This T cell receptor beta chain comes out of a study of blood T cell repertoires in COVID-19. This CDR3 spans 17 amino acids. The junction had 8 bases not matched to a gene; V was cut back by 3 bases and J by 0 bases. Per the germline V gene, CDR1 is LGHNA and CDR2 is YSLEER. The data were produced by immunoSEQ multiplex PCR, yet TCRdb's version contains in-frame clones alone and is incomplete. Of 150,000 to 200,000 clones listed, about 81% are singletons. The source of this sequence is a human donor in a cohort sampled during active COVID-19. The material sequenced was peripheral blood. This sequence joins TRBV4-3 and TRBJ2-1, with 7 bases identical to TRBD2. CDR3 loop: CASSHEGAGVSYNEQFF. DNA of the CDR3: TGCGCCAGCAGCCATGAGGGTGCGGGGGTCTCCTACAATGAGCAGTTCTTC.